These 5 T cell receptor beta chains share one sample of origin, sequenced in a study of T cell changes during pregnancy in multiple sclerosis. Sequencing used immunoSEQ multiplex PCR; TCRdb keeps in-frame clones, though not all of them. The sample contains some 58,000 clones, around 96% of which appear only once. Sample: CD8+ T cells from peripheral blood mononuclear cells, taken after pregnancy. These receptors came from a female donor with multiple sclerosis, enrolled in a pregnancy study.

The CDR3: CASSEETDREYF. The CDR3 DNA is TGTGCCAGCAGTGAAGAGACTGACAGGGAATATTTT. The chain couples TRBV2 to TRBJ1-3, with 7 bases identical to TRBD1. This CDR3 region has 12 residues. CDR1 SNHLY and CDR2 FYNNEI come from the germline V gene. J was trimmed by 15 bases and V by 1 base; bases with no gene match: 6.

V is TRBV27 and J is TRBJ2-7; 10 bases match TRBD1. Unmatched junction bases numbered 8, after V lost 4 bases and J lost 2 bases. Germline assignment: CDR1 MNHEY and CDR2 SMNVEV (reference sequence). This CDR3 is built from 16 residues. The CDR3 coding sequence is TGTGCCAGCAGTTATCGGGGGACAGGGGTCGCCTACGAGCAGTACTTC. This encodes CASSYRGTGVAYEQYF.

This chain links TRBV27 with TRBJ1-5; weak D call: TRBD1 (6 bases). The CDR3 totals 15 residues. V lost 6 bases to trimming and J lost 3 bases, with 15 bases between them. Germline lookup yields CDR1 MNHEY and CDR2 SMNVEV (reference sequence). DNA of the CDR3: TGTGCCAGCAGGCCACGTACAGGGTTCAATCAGCCCCAGCATTTT. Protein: CASRPRTGFNQPQHF.

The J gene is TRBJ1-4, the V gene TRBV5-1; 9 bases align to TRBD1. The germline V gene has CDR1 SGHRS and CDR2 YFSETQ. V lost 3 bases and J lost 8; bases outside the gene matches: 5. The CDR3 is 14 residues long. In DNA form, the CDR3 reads TGCGCCAGCAGCTGGGGACAGGGAGGGGAAAAACTGTTTTTT. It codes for CASSWGQGGEKLFF. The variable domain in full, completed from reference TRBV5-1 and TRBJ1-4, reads KAGVTQTPRYLIKTRGQQVTLSCSPISGHRSVSWYQQTPGQGLQFLFEYFSETQRNKGNFPGRFSGRQFSNSRSEMNVSTLELGDSALYLCASSWGQGGEKLFFGSGTQLSVL.

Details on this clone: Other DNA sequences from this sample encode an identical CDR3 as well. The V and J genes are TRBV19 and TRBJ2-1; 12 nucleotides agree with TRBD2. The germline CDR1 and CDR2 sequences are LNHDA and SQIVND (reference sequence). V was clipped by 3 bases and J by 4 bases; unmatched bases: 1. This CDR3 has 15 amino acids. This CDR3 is CASSIGTSGYNEQFF. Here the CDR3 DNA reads TGTGCCAGTAGTATTGGGACTAGCGGGTACAATGAGCAGTTCTTC.